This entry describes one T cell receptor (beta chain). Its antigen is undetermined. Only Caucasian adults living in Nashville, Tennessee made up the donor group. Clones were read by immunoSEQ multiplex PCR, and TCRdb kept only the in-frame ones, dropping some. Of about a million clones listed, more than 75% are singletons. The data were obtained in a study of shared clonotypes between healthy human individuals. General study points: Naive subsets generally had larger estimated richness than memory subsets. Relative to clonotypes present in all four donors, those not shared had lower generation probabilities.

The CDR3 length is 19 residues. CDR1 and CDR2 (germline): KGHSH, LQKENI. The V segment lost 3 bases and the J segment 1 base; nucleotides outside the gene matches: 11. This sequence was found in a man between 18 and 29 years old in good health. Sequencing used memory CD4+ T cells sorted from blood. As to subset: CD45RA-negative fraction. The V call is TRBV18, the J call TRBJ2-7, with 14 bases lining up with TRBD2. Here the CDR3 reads CASSPPGTSGGASSYEQYF. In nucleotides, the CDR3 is TGTGCCAGCTCACCCCCCGGGACTAGCGGGGGAGCCTCTTCCTACGAGCAGTACTTC.